These 11 T cell receptor beta chains came from one sample sequenced in a study of T cell changes during pregnancy in multiple sclerosis. Some clones are missing from TCRdb's copy, which holds only in-frame ones; the method was immunoSEQ multiplex PCR. The data show tens of thousands of clones, with roughly 90% seen just once and around 4.7% held by the top ten. The specimen comprised peripheral blood, sampled in the second trimester of pregnancy. The source is a female donor in good health, enrolled as a control in a pregnancy study.

V usage is TRBV21-1 and J usage is TRBJ2-1; TRBD2 is the table's D call and was not checked against the DNA. TRBV21-1 is a pseudogene. There are 15 residues in the CDR3. DNA of the CDR3: TGTGCCAGCCCCCGCCGGGGGGGAGGTTGGAATGAGCAGTTCTTC. Its protein is CASPRRGGGWNEQFF.

This clone was observed once. The genes are TRBV2 and TRBJ2-2; 7 bases map to TRBD1. There are 15 residues in the CDR3. V trimming: 3 bases; J trimming: 5 bases; junction bases outside the gene matches: 6. Germline loops: CDR1 SNHLY, CDR2 FYNNEI. CDR3 amino acids: CASSDEGARTGELFF. The CDR3 DNA sequence: TGTGCCAGCAGTGATGAGGGGGCAAGAACCGGGGAGCTGTTTTTT.

V usage is TRBV5-4 and J usage is TRBJ1-1; tentatively, D is TRBD1 (5 bases). The V end was cut by 0 bases, the J end by 0 bases, with 9 bases between. The germline V gene has CDR1 SGHNT and CDR2 YYREEE (reference sequence). The CDR3 spans 15 residues. The CDR3 here is CASSLAGRVNTEAFF. The CDR3 DNA is TGTGCCAGCAGCTTGGCCGGCAGGGTGAACACTGAAGCTTTCTTT.

V and J are TRBV19 and TRBJ1-1; no definite D call. The V end was cut by 3 bases, the J end by 4 bases, with 12 bases between. Germline V CDR1 and CDR2: LNHDA, SQIVND (reference sequence). The CDR3 runs to 14 residues. The CDR3 DNA sequence: TGTGCCAGTAGTATGGTAGACCGGGGCACTGAAGCTTTCTTT. Encoded protein: CASSMVDRGTEAFF.

The chain couples TRBV5-8 to TRBJ2-7; D gene uncertain. The CDR3 length is 13 residues. Trimming pared 8 bases from V and 2 bases from J, leaving 14 bases between. CDR1 is SGHTS and CDR2 is YDEGEE in the germline V gene. The CDR3 nucleotides read TGTGCCAGTGTACGGTTACCCCCCTACGAGCAGTACTTC. Translated: CASVRLPPYEQYF.

This chain joins TRBV18 and TRBJ2-3, with TRBD2 matching 7 bases. Trimming removed 3 bases from V and 3 bases from J; junction bases left unmatched: 9. Germline V gene lookup returns CDR1 KGHSH and CDR2 LQKENI. The CDR3 runs to 16 residues. CDR3: CASSPRAGVRTDTQYF. The CDR3 coding sequence is TGTGCCAGCTCACCCAGGGCGGGGGTAAGGACAGATACGCAGTATTTT. Complete variable domain (other parts from reference TRBV18 and TRBJ2-3): NAGVMQNPRHLVRRRGQEARLRCSPMKGHSHVYWYRQLPEEGLKFMVYLQKENIIDESGMPKERFSAEFPKEGPSILRIQQVVRGDSAAYFCASSPRAGVRTDTQYFGPGTRLTVL.

The chain has TRBV28 and TRBJ1-1; tentative D call: TRBD1 (6 bases). The CDR3 has 16 residues. The V gene's germline CDR1 is MDHEN and CDR2 SYDVKM. The V end lost 0 bases, the J end lost 7 bases, and 18 bases lay between the germline ends. CDR3 region: CASSLWVQGTLDEAFF. CDR3 DNA sequence: TGTGCCAGCAGTTTATGGGTCCAGGGGACGTTGGATGAAGCTTTCTTT.

V gene TRBV20-1 combines with J gene TRBJ1-2; 9 bases line up with TRBD1. This CDR3 region has 11 residues. V lost 7 bases to trimming and J lost 8 bases; unmatched junction nucleotides: 5. Germline values: CDR1 DFQATT, CDR2 SNEGSKA (reference sequence). CDR3 sequence reads: CSGTGVDGYTF. CDR3 DNA sequence: TGCAGTGGGACAGGGGTTGACGGCTACACCTTC.

J is TRBJ2-7 and V is TRBV5-1; a weak D match, TRBD2 (5 bases). CDR1 SGHRS and CDR2 YFSETQ come from the germline V gene. V gave up 0 bases and J gave up 5 bases, with 15 bases separating them. This CDR3 comprises 15 residues. CDR3 sequence: CASSLAWASSHEQYF. In DNA, the CDR3 is TGCGCCAGCAGCTTGGCCTGGGCTAGCAGCCACGAGCAGTACTTC.

The gene calls are TRBV19 and TRBJ2-5, with 9 bases lining up with TRBD2. This CDR3 comprises 15 residues. Germline CDR1 is LNHDA and CDR2 is SQIVND (reference sequence). Germline trimming cut 4 bases from V and 2 bases from J; bases unmatched to any gene: 5. For the CDR3, the DNA is TGTGCCAGTAGTAGTAGCGGGGGCCCTCAAGAGACCCAGTACTTC. Translated, it gives CASSSSGGPQETQYF. The whole variable domain, remainder taken from reference TRBV19 and TRBJ2-5, is DGGITQSPKYLFRKEGQNVTLSCEQNLNHDAMYWYRQDPGQGLRLIYYSQIVNDFQKGDIAEGYSVSREKKESFPLTVTSAQKNPTAFYLCASSSSGGPQETQYFGPGTRLLVL.

This clone came up once. This chain joins TRBV6-5 and TRBJ2-2, with D unresolved. Germline loops: CDR1 MNHEY, CDR2 SVGAGI. Trimming stripped 0 bases from V and 1 base from J, with 6 bases between. This CDR3 is built from 15 residues. In DNA, the CDR3 is TGTGCCAGCAGTTACTCGGGCATGAACACCGGGGAGCTGTTTTTT. This codes for CASSYSGMNTGELFF.